Below, 3 T cell receptor beta chains from the same sample are listed, as sequenced in a study of tumor-infiltrating lymphocytes in primary liver carcinoma. A constant-region primer primed TCR beta cDNA synthesis from 450 to 550 ng of total RNA. Nested multiplex PCR, run for three rounds with slightly modified ARM-PCR, yielded TCR beta libraries. The study ran its first two PCR rounds for nine to eleven cycles each, using TRBV1-TRBV30 forward primers and a C-beta reverse primer. TCRdb redid the calling of the multiplex PCR reads with MiXCR, one entry per CDR3 protein. The table includes some 180,000 distinct CDR3 sequences, 85% detected once. Between about 17 and 34 mg of unsorted bulk tissue served as the source from which RNA and DNA were co-extracted. The sample taken for sequencing was tumor tissue from primary liver carcinoma. The receptors were gathered from a man in his forties or fifties with primary liver carcinoma and hepatitis B virus infection.

For this clonotype: The junction departs from germline at one end; a sequencing error may be responsible. The V call is TRBV6-5, the J call TRBJ1-4; D might be TRBD1 (5 bases). Germline CDR1 is MNHEY and CDR2 is SVGAGI. The CDR3 is 15 residues long. The CDR3 nucleotides read TGTACCAGCAGTCCACTCTTGGGGGATTCTGGAAAAGTGTTTTTT. Translated: CTSSPLLGDSGKVFF.

Details on this clonotype: One end of the junction varies from germline; a read error may be responsible. The rearrangement joins TRBV7-9 to TRBJ1-2; D remains unclear. The CDR3 sequence is 13 residues long. CDR1 and CDR2 from the germline V gene are SEHNR and FQNEAQ (reference sequence). CDR3 sequence (DNA): TGTGCCAGCAGCCCTGACCCCTCTGTGGGCTACAGCTTC. Translated: CASSPDPSVGYSF. The variable domain in full, with the rest retrieved from reference TRBV7-9 and TRBJ1-2, is DTGVSQNPRHKITKRGQNVTFRCDPISEHNRLYWYRQTLGQGPEFLTYFQNEAQLEKSRLLSDRFSAERPKGSFSTLEIQRTEQGDSAMYLCASSPDPSVGYSFGSGTRLTVV.

About this clonotype: Given a much more abundant clone one base away, this may be a read error. The CDR3 region has the DNA TGTGCCTTGCTAAAGGGGGGTCGAAAGGAGACCCAGTACTTC. Encoded protein: CALLKGGRKETQYF. This sequence joins TRBV30 and TRBJ2-5; either TRBD1 or TRBD2 may supply D (6 bases each). V shed 7 bases and J shed 5 bases, with 20 bases lying between them. Looked up from germline, CDR1 is GTSNPN and CDR2 is SVGIG (reference sequence). This CDR3 has 14 amino acids.